This is a list of T cell receptor beta chains from one sample in a study of blood T cell repertoires in COVID-19. Assay: immunoSEQ multiplex PCR; the TCRdb copy retains only in-frame clones and omits some. The sample has around 230,000 clones; about four fifths are singletons. Material for sequencing was peripheral blood. The receptor set was obtained from a woman aged 45-65 years with acute or convalescent COVID-19. CDR3s include the opening cysteine and the closing phenylalanine or tryptophan. A D gene is named only where the DNA matches it firmly. Clone size is shown for a subset of rows, as once, few, many or a class of expanded clone.

V: TRBV6-5; size: -; D: -; J: TRBJ2-1; CDR3: CASSFTVNEQFF; DNA: TGTGCCAGCAGTTTCACTGTCAATGAGCAGTTCTTC
V: TRBV10-2; size: -; D: TRBD2; J: TRBJ2-3; CDR3: CASRLAGSIDTQYF; DNA: TGCGCCAGCAGGCTAGCGGGATCCATAGATACGCAGTATTTT
V: TRBV18; size: -; D: -; J: TRBJ2-5; CDR3: CASSPGTQETQYF; DNA: TGTGCCAGCTCACCGGGCACCCAAGAGACCCAGTACTTC
V: TRBV9; size: -; D: TRBD2; J: TRBJ2-3; CDR3: CASGGGRADTQYF; DNA: TGTGCCAGCGGGGGCGGGAGGGCAGATACGCAGTATTTT
V: TRBV7-9; size: -; D: -; J: TRBJ2-6; CDR3: CASSPSTSGANVLTF; DNA: TGTGCCAGCAGCCCCAGTACCTCCGGGGCCAACGTCCTGACTTTC
V: TRBV4-2; size: -; D: TRBD1; J: TRBJ1-1; CDR3: CASSQGDRMNTEAFF; DNA: TGTGCCAGCAGCCAAGGGGACAGGATGAACACTGAAGCTTTCTTT
V: TRBV3-1/TRBV3-2; size: -; D: TRBD2; J: TRBJ2-5; CDR3: CASSHFGLASEETQYF; DNA: TGTGCCAGCAGCCATTTCGGACTAGCGTCAGAAGAGACCCAGTACTTC
V: TRBV3-1/TRBV3-2; size: -; D: TRBD2; J: TRBJ2-1; CDR3: CASSQAIRAGGRNEQFF; DNA: TGTGCCAGCAGCCAAGCTATTCGAGCGGGAGGGCGGAATGAGCAGTTCTTC
V: TRBV15; size: -; D: TRBD2; J: TRBJ2-7; CDR3: CATSFLAGGSYEQYF; DNA: TGTGCCACCAGCTTCCTAGCGGGAGGGTCCTACGAGCAGTACTTC
V: TRBV27; size: -; D: -; J: TRBJ2-2; CDR3: CASSPPLGGTNTGELFF; DNA: TGTGCCAGCAGCCCCCCTCTGGGCGGGACTAACACCGGGGAGCTGTTTTTT
V: TRBV2; size: -; D: -; J: TRBJ1-6; CDR3: CASRIRSFDNSPLHF; DNA: TGTGCCAGCAGGATCCGGTCATTCGATAATTCACCCCTCCACTTT
V: TRBV27; size: -; D: -; J: TRBJ2-2; CDR3: CASSPSNTGELFF; DNA: TGTGCCAGCAGCCCCTCGAACACCGGGGAGCTGTTTTTT
V: TRBV5-1; size: -; D: -; J: TRBJ2-7; CDR3: CASSIDIGGSYEQYF; DNA: TGCGCCAGCAGCATAGACATCGGCGGGTCTTACGAGCAGTACTTC
V: TRBV28; size: -; D: TRBD1; J: TRBJ1-2; CDR3: CASSLRQGVWYGYTF; DNA: TGTGCCAGCAGTCTCCGACAGGGGGTTTGGTATGGCTACACCTTC
V: TRBV19; size: -; D: -; J: TRBJ2-7; CDR3: CASSSPLSREQYF; DNA: TGTGCCAGTAGTTCCCCACTCTCCCGGGAGCAGTACTTC
V: TRBV6-5; size: -; D: -; J: TRBJ2-4; CDR3: CASSSRQTKNIQYF; DNA: TGTGCCAGCAGTTCGCGGCAAACCAAAAACATTCAGTACTTC
V: TRBV3-1/TRBV3-2; size: -; D: -; J: TRBJ2-7; CDR3: CASSPRGVYEQYF; DNA: TGTGCCAGCAGCCCTAGAGGAGTCTACGAGCAGTACTTC
V: TRBV7-2; size: -; D: -; J: TRBJ2-7; CDR3: CASSFLSETLSYEQYF; DNA: TGTGCCAGCAGCTTCTTGAGCGAGACCCTCTCCTACGAGCAGTACTTC
V: TRBV28; size: -; D: -; J: TRBJ1-5; CDR3: CASSQIRLESNQPQHF; DNA: TGTGCCAGCAGCCAAATTCGGTTAGAGTCTAATCAGCCCCAGCATTTT
V: TRBV6-5; size: once; D: -; J: TRBJ1-1; CDR3: CASSYRQSHTEAFF; DNA: TGTGCCAGCAGTTACAGACAAAGTCACACTGAAGCTTTCTTT
V: TRBV9; size: once; D: -; J: TRBJ1-3; CDR3: CASSGRTELSGNTIYF; DNA: TGTGCCAGCAGCGGCCGGACAGAACTCTCTGGAAACACCATATATTTT
V: TRBV7-3; size: -; D: -; J: TRBJ1-6; CDR3: CASSFQNSPLHF; DNA: TGTGCCAGCAGCTTCCAGAATTCACCCCTCCACTTT
V: TRBV27; size: -; D: -; J: TRBJ2-1; CDR3: CASSLTREIREQFF; DNA: TGTGCCAGCAGTTTAACGCGTGAAATCAGGGAGCAGTTCTTC
V: TRBV19; size: -; D: TRBD1; J: TRBJ1-4; CDR3: CASSTDRGRNEKLFF; DNA: TGTGCCAGTAGTACAGACAGGGGCCGTAATGAAAAACTGTTTTTT
V: TRBV27; size: -; D: -; J: TRBJ2-5; CDR3: CASSSRVQETQYF; DNA: TGTGCCAGCAGTTCGAGGGTCCAAGAGACCCAGTACTTC
V: TRBV6-1; size: -; D: -; J: TRBJ1-2; CDR3: CASSESGPYGYTF; DNA: TGTGCCAGCAGTGAAAGTGGCCCTTATGGCTACACCTTC
V: TRBV11-2; size: -; D: TRBD2; J: TRBJ2-1; CDR3: CASSRIAGLEQFF; DNA: TGTGCCAGCAGCCGGATAGCGGGTCTTGAGCAGTTCTTC
V: TRBV19; size: -; D: -; J: TRBJ2-2; CDR3: CASRVWTANTGELFF; DNA: TGTGCCAGTAGGGTATGGACAGCGAACACCGGGGAGCTGTTTTTT